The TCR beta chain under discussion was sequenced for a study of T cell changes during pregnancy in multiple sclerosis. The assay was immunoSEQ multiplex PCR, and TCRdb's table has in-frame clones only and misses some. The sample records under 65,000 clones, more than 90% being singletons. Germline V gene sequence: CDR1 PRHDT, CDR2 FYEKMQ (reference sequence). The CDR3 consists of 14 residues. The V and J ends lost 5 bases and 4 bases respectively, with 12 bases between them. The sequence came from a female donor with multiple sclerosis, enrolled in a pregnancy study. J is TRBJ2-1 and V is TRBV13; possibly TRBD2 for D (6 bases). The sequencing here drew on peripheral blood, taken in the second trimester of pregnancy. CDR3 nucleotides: TGTGCCAGCAGCCCTTGGGACTCTTACAATGAGCAGTTCTTC. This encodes CASSPWDSYNEQFF.